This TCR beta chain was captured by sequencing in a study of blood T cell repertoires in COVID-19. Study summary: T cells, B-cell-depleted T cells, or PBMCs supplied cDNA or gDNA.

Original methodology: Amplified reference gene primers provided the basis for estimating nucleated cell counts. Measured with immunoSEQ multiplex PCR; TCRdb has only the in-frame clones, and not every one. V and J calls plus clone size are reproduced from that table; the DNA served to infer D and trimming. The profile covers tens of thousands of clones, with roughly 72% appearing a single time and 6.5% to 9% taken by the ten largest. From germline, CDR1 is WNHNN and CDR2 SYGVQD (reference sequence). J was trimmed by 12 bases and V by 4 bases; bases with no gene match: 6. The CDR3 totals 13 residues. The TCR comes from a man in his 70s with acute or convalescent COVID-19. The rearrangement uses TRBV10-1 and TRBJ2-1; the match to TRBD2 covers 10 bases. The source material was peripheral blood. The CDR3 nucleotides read TGCGCCAGCAGTGGGGCTAGCGGGGGTGGGCAGTTCTTC. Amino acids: CASSGASGGGQFF.